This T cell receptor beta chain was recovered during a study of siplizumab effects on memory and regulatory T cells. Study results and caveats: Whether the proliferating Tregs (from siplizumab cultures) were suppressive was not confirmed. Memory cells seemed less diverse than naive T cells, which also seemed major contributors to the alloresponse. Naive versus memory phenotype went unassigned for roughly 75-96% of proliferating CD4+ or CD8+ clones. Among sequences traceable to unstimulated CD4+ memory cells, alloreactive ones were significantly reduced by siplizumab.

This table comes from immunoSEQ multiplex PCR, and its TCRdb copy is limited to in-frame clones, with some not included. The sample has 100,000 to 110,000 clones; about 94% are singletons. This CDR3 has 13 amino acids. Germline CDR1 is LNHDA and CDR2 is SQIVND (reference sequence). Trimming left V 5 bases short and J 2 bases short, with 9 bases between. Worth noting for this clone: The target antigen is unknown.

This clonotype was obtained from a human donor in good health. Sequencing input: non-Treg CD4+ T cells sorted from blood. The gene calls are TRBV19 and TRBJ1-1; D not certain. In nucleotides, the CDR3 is TGTGCCAGTAGTGAGGGATCCAACACTGAAGCTTTCTTT. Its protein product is CASSEGSNTEAFF. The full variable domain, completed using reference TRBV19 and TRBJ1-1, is DGGITQSPKYLFRKEGQNVTLSCEQNLNHDAMYWYRQDPGQGLRLIYYSQIVNDFQKGDIAEGYSVSREKKESFPLTVTSAQKNPTAFYLCASSEGSNTEAFFGQGTRLTVV.